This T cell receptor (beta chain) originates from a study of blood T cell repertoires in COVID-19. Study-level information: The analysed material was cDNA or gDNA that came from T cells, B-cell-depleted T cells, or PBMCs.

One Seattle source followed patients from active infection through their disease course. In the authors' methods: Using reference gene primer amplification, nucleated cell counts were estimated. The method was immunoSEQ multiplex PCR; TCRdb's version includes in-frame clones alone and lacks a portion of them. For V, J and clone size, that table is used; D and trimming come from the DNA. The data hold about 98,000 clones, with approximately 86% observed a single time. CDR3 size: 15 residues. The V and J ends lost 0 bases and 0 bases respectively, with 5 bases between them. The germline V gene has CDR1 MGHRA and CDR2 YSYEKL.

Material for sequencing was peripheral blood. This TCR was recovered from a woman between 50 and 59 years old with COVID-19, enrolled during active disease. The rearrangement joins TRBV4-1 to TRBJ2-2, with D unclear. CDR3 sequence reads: CASSQDPANTGELFF. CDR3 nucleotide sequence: TGCGCCAGCAGCCAAGATCCAGCGAACACCGGGGAGCTGTTTTTT.